This T cell receptor beta chain came from a study of blood T cell repertoires in COVID-19. Study context: The United States, Italy and Spain were the sources of the acute and convalescent COVID-19 samples. Sources were T cells, B-cell-depleted T cells, or PBMCs; the material itself was cDNA or gDNA.

Germline CDR1 reads MNHEY; CDR2 reads SMNVEV (reference sequence). The CDR3 is 13 amino acids. V was shortened by 6 bases and J by 6 bases, with 9 bases between the two germline ends. Authors' processing steps: Reference gene primer amplification yielded estimated nucleated cell counts. Profiled with immunoSEQ multiplex PCR; TCRdb holds only in-frame clones, not every one. The V and J calls and clone size were taken over from that table, and D and trimming were inferred from the DNA. The sample lists roughly 100,000 clones, 70% to 90% occurring once. The J gene is TRBJ1-6, the V gene TRBV27; tentatively, D is TRBD1 (6 bases). The sequenced sample was peripheral blood. This sequence originates from a man in his forties with active or convalescent COVID-19. The CDR3 is CASRNRANSPLHF. DNA for the CDR3: TGTGCCAGCAGGAACAGGGCTAATTCACCCCTCCACTTT.